A single sample is the source of the 20 T cell receptor beta chains below, sequenced in a study of sequential checkpoint blockade in melanoma. Clones were read by immunoSEQ multiplex PCR, and TCRdb kept only the in-frame ones, dropping some. The table records about 20,000 clones, roughly 73% of them present only once. As for treatment: randomized to nivolumab then ipilimumab (arm A) or the reverse (arm B). The material sequenced was tumor tissue (inferred from file names), taken from a patient given nivolumab and ipilimumab in sequence. The source of these receptors is a human donor with melanoma.

The CDR3 DNA follows: TGCGCCAGCAGCTTGGCCGGAGCAGCCACACAAGAGACCCAGTACTTC. It translates to CASSLAGAATQETQYF. The V gene is TRBV5-1, the J gene TRBJ2-5; D ambiguous. Trimming took off 0 bases at V and 2 bases at J, with 14 bases between the two ends. This CDR3 has 16 amino acids. Germline-derived CDR1 and CDR2 are SGHRS and YFSETQ.

The V gene is TRBV18, the J gene TRBJ2-3; 7 nucleotides match TRBD2. There are 16 residues in the CDR3. Germline lookup yields CDR1 KGHSH and CDR2 LQKENI. The V gene end was trimmed by 2 bases and the J gene end by 3 bases; junction bases not matched to a gene: 8. In nucleotides, the CDR3 is TGTGCCAGCTCACCAATGGCGGGAGAGGTGACAGATACGCAGTATTTT. Translation gives CASSPMAGEVTDTQYF.

The chain links TRBV19 to TRBJ1-4; TRBD1 matches at 7 bases. J lost 0 bases, V lost 5 bases, and 3 bases had no gene match. The CDR3 covers 15 residues. Germline assignment: CDR1 LNHDA and CDR2 SQIVND (reference sequence). The DNA of the CDR3 is TGTGCCAGTAGTGCCCAGGGGGCAACTAATGAAAAACTGTTTTTT. Translating it yields CASSAQGATNEKLFF.

This chain links TRBV5-1 with TRBJ1-1, with TRBD1 identical over 10 bases. The CDR3 spans 14 residues. The germline CDR1 and CDR2 sequences are SGHRS and YFSETQ. Trimming at V came to 4 bases and at J to 5 bases, leaving 5 bases not matched to a gene. CDR3 nucleotides: TGCGCCAGCAGCAAAGGACAGGGGGTGACTGAAGCTTTCTTT. This translates into CASSKGQGVTEAFF.

The chain is built from TRBV7-8 and TRBJ2-3, with TRBD1 as a possible D gene (6 bases). Trimming cost V 5 bases and J 6 bases, with 12 bases left between them. In germline, CDR1 is SGHVS, CDR2 FQNEAQ. The CDR3 covers 13 residues. This chain's CDR3 is CASSRGTDDTQYF. For the CDR3, the DNA is TGTGCCAGCAGCAGGGGGACCGACGATACGCAGTATTTT.

The chain uses TRBV5-1 and TRBJ2-3; tentative D call: TRBD2 (5 bases). With 0 bases removed from V and 0 bases from J, the gap between germline ends came to 11 bases. In germline, CDR1 is SGHRS, CDR2 YFSETQ. This CDR3 contains 16 residues. Written as DNA, the CDR3 is TGCGCCAGCAGCTTGGTGGCTAGCCGTAGCACAGATACGCAGTATTTT. It yields the protein CASSLVASRSTDTQYF.

The chain has TRBV6-4 and TRBJ2-2; D not resolved. V shed 10 bases and J shed 4 bases, with 7 bases lying between them. Germline lookup yields CDR1 MRHNA and CDR2 SNTAGT. The CDR3 has 11 residues. The CDR3 sequence: CATRTTGELFF. DNA of the CDR3: TGTGCCACCCGGACCACCGGGGAGCTGTTTTTT.

This clone came up a few times. The chain combines TRBV19 with TRBJ2-1; 8 bases fit TRBD1. From germline, CDR1 is LNHDA and CDR2 SQIVND (reference sequence). CDR3 length: 16 amino acids. With V trimmed by 3 bases and J by 2 bases, 6 bases remained unmatched. CDR3 sequence (DNA): TGTGCCAGTAGTATGACCGGGACAGGAACCTACAATGAGCAGTTCTTC. Its translation is CASSMTGTGTYNEQFF.

The V call is TRBV19, the J call TRBJ1-1; D is uncertain. The V gene lost 1 base and the J gene lost 1 base, with 10 bases spanning the gap. The CDR3 extends over 15 amino acids. CDR1 and CDR2 (germline): LNHDA, SQIVND (reference sequence). The CDR3, as DNA: TGTGCCAGTAGTATAGGGGGTAGTGGGAACACTGAAGCTTTCTTT. It translates to CASSIGGSGNTEAFF. The whole variable domain, filled in from reference TRBV19 and TRBJ1-1, reads DGGITQSPKYLFRKEGQNVTLSCEQNLNHDAMYWYRQDPGQGLRLIYYSQIVNDFQKGDIAEGYSVSREKKESFPLTVTSAQKNPTAFYLCASSIGGSGNTEAFFGQGTRLTVV.

The gene calls are TRBV6-8 and TRBJ2-5; 10 bases line up with TRBD2. This CDR3 has 16 amino acids. The V gene's germline CDR1 is MNHGY and CDR2 SAAAGT. The V gene end was trimmed by 6 bases and the J gene end by 4 bases; junction bases not matched to a gene: 11. CDR3 nucleotides: TGTGCCAGCAGGAATGAAGCGGGGGGGCCCCCAGAGACCCAGTACTTC. It encodes CASRNEAGGPPETQYF.

The chain links TRBV30 to TRBJ2-2, with unresolved D. Germline loops: CDR1 GTSNPN, CDR2 SVGIG (reference sequence). Trimming left V 0 bases short and J 7 bases short, with 3 bases between. The CDR3 loop spans 11 amino acids. CDR3 protein: CAWSVHGELFF. The CDR3 region has the DNA TGTGCCTGGAGTGTACACGGGGAGCTGTTTTTT.

V is TRBV18 and J is TRBJ2-7, with D tentatively TRBD2 (5 bases). CDR3 size: 14 residues. Germline loops: CDR1 KGHSH, CDR2 LQKENI. Trimming removed 3 bases at V and 6 bases at J, with 15 bases between. The CDR3 loop reads CASSPTERSGEQYF. As DNA, the CDR3 is TGTGCCAGCTCACCCACGGAGCGGTCCGGCGAGCAGTACTTC.

This rearrangement joins TRBV14 to TRBJ2-1; 11 bases agree with TRBD2. After removal of 5 bases from V and 6 bases from J, the junction contained 6 bases not matched to a gene. Looked up from germline, CDR1 is SGHDN and CDR2 is FVKESK. The CDR3 spans 15 residues. CDR3: CASSLGLAALNEQFF. CDR3 DNA sequence: TGTGCCAGCAGCTTGGGACTAGCGGCTCTCAATGAGCAGTTCTTC.

The J gene is TRBJ2-3, the V gene TRBV30; tentatively, D is TRBD1 (6 bases). In germline, CDR1 is GTSNPN, CDR2 SVGIG (reference sequence). The CDR3 is made up of 14 amino acids. Between the trimmed V and J ends, which lost 1 base and 5 bases, there was a span of 13 bases. CDR3 nucleotide sequence: TGTGCCTGGAGTGAAGGGGGTACCCGAGATACGCAGTATTTT. Residues: CAWSEGGTRDTQYF.

The chain couples TRBV28 to TRBJ1-1; D is ambiguous. The CDR3 sequence is 12 residues long. V lost 6 bases and J 7 bases, leaving 12 bases between the germline ends. Germline CDR1 reads MDHEN; CDR2 reads SYDVKM. The CDR3 DNA follows: TGTGCCAGCAGCGAATTCGAATTTGAAGCTTTCTTT. This codes for CASSEFEFEAFF.

CDR3 sequence (DNA): TGTGCCAGCAGTTCAGGAGCAAGCTCCTACGAGCAGTACTTC. It translates to CASSSGASSYEQYF. The chain combines TRBV28 with TRBJ2-7; no clear D gene. V was shortened by 4 bases and J by 0 bases, with 10 bases between the two germline ends. Germline CDR1 MDHEN, CDR2 SYDVKM. The CDR3 loop spans 14 amino acids.

The chain couples TRBV2 to TRBJ2-3, with 9 bases fitting TRBD2. V shed 4 bases and J 8 bases; nucleotides not matched to a gene: 7. Germline CDR1 is SNHLY and CDR2 is FYNNEI. There are 14 residues in the CDR3. This chain's CDR3 is CASSVQRGDGTQYF. The DNA for the CDR3 is TGTGCCAGCAGTGTCCAGCGGGGGGATGGTACGCAGTATTTT.

The chain recombines TRBV30 with TRBJ1-2; 9 bases align to TRBD1. Unmatched junction bases numbered 6, after V lost 3 bases and J lost 4 bases. Germline assignment: CDR1 GTSNPN and CDR2 SVGIG (reference sequence). There are 14 residues in the CDR3. Written as DNA, the CDR3 is TGTGCCTGGAGCGTTGGACAGGGGAGCTATGGCTACACCTTC. The encoded protein is CAWSVGQGSYGYTF.

The chain employs TRBV30 and TRBJ1-1; possible D gene TRBD1, 6 bases. Germline-derived CDR1 and CDR2 are GTSNPN and SVGIG (reference sequence). The length of the CDR3 is 11 residues. V lost 3 bases to trimming and J lost 11 bases, with 13 bases between them. CDR3 DNA sequence: TGTGCCTGGAGAAGAGGGGGTGCTGCTTTCTTT. Translated, it gives CAWRRGGAAFF.

The J gene is TRBJ1-5, the V gene TRBV19, with 8 bases that match TRBD1. Germline-derived CDR1 and CDR2 are LNHDA and SQIVND (reference sequence). The V gene end was trimmed by 3 bases and the J gene end by 6 bases; junction bases not matched to a gene: 4. The CDR3 contains 14 residues. CDR3 residues: CASSMKQGGQPQHF. The DNA of the CDR3 is TGTGCCAGTAGTATGAAACAGGGGGGTCAGCCCCAGCATTTT.